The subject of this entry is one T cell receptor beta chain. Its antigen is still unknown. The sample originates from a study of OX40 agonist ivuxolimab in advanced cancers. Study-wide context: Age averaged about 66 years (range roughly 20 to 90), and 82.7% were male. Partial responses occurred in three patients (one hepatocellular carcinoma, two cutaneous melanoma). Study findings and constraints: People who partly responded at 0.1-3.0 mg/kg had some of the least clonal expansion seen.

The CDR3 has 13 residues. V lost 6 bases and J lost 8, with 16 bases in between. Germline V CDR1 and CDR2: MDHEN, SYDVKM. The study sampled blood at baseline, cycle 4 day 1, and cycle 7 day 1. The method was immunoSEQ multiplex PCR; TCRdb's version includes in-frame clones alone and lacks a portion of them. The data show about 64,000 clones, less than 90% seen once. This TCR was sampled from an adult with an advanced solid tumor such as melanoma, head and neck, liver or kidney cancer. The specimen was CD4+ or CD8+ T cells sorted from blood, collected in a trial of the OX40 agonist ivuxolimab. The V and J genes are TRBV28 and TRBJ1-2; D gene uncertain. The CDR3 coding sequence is TGTGCCAGCAGACCCGGCCAACCCGGAGGCTACACCTTC. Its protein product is CASRPGQPGGYTF.